This section outlines one T cell receptor beta chain sequence together with its context. Either two negative PCRs, clearance, or symptom resolution qualified Cohort 3 donors as recovered. This sample is drawn from a study of blood T cell repertoires in COVID-19. With V trimmed by 2 bases and J by 2 bases, 10 bases remained unmatched. CDR3 length equals 18 residues. The germline CDR1 and CDR2 sequences are MNHEY and SVGEGT. Assay used: immunoSEQ multiplex PCR; TCRdb lists only in-frame clones, some missing. The sample holds approximately 200,000 clones, 80% to 90% seen once. This sequence was found in a man aged 35-49 years who had recovered from COVID-19. The chain joins TRBV6-2 or TRBV6-3 to TRBJ2-1; 9 nucleotides match TRBD2. The material sequenced was PBMCs or T cells enriched from blood (not recorded which). CDR3 nucleotide sequence: TGTGCCAGCAGTTACCGCTCGGGGCTAGCGGGAACCTACAATGAGCAGTTCTTC. It encodes CASSYRSGLAGTYNEQFF.